This T cell receptor (beta chain) derives from a study of cytomegalovirus exposure and HLA in healthy donors. The primer mix had 60 Vbeta and 13 Jbeta primers. The method was immunoSEQ multiplex PCR; TCRdb's version includes in-frame clones alone and lacks a portion of them. The sample yields roughly 100,000 clones, around 73% seen once. The CDR3 consists of 14 residues. Germline assignment: CDR1 SEHNR and CDR2 FQNEAQ (reference sequence). The sequenced sample consisted of PBMCs. The chain combines TRBV7-9 with TRBJ2-5; tentative D call: TRBD2 (6 bases). The J call may be mistaken, given a closer DNA end match to TRBJ2-7. The source of this sequence is a man younger than 45 in good health and CMV-seronegative. Here the CDR3 DNA reads TGTGCCAGCAGCATGGTGTCCGGGAGCGGCGAGCAGTACTTC. This gives the protein CASSMVSGSGEQYF.